This TCR beta chain stems from a study of blood T cell repertoires in COVID-19. About this clone itself: Other DNA sequences in the same sample also yield this CDR3.

The repertoire was sequenced with immunoSEQ multiplex PCR; TCRdb's copy has only in-frame clones and lacks some. The table has 200,000 to 250,000 clones, over 80% seen once. V gave up 0 bases and J gave up 2 bases; unmatched junction bases: 3. Germline V gene data show CDR1 as SGDLS and CDR2 as YYNGEE. The CDR3 runs to 15 residues. Sequencing input: peripheral blood. The genes are TRBV9 and TRBJ2-7; TRBD2 matches 9 bases. The clonotype was recovered from a human donor in a cohort sampled during active COVID-19. CDR3 bases: TGTGCCAGCAGCGTAGGTTTAGCGGGGGCCTACGAGCAGTACTTC. It yields the protein CASSVGLAGAYEQYF.